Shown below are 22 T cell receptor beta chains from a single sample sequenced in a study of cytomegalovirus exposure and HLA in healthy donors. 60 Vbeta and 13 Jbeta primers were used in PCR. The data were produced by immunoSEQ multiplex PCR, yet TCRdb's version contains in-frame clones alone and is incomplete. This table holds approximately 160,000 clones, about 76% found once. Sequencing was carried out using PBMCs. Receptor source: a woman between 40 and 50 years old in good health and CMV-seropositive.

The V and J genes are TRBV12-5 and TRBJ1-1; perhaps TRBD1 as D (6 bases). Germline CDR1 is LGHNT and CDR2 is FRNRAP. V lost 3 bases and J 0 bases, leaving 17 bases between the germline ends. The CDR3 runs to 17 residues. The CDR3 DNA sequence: TGTGCTAGTGGTTTCCTACAGGGTGGTTCCGTGAACACTGAAGCTTTCTTT. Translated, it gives CASGFLQGGSVNTEAFF.

CDR3 nucleotide sequence: TGTGCCAGCAGGCAGGGGAGCAATCAGCCCCAGCATTTT. This sequence encodes CASRQGSNQPQHF. The chain uses TRBV6-7 and TRBJ1-5; D might be TRBD1 (6 bases). TRBV6-7 is an ORF, and what it does is uncertain. CDR3 length equals 13 residues. V gave up 6 bases and J gave up 1 base, with 7 bases separating them.

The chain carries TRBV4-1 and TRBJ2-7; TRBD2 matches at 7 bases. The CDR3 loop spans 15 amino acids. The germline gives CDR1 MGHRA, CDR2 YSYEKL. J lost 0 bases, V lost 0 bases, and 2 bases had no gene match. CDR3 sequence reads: CASSQEGRASYEQYF. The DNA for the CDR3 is TGCGCCAGCAGCCAAGAGGGGAGGGCCTCCTACGAGCAGTACTTC.

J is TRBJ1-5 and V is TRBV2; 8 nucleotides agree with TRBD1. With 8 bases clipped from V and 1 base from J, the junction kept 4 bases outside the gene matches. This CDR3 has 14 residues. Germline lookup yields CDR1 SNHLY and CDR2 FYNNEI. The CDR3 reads CASQDRVSNQPQHF. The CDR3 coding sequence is TGTGCCAGCCAGGACAGGGTAAGCAATCAGCCCCAGCATTTT.

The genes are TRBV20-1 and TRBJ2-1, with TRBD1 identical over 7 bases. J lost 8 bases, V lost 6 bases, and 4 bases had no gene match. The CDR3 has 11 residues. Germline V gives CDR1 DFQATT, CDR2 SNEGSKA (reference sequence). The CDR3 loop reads CSARQGYEQFF. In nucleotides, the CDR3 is TGCAGTGCAAGACAGGGCTATGAGCAGTTCTTC.

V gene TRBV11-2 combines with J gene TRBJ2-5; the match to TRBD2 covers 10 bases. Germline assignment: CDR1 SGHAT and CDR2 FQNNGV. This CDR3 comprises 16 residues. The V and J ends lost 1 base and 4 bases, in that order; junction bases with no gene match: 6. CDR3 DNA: TGTGCCAGCAGCTTAGTTCCAGCGGGAGGGCGAGAGACCCAGTACTTC. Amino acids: CASSLVPAGGRETQYF. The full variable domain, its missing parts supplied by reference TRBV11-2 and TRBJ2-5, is EAGVAQSPRYKIIEKRQSVAFWCNPISGHATLYWYQQILGQGPKLLIQFQNNGVVDDSQLPKDRFSAERLKGVDSTLKIQPAKLEDSAVYLCASSLVPAGGRETQYFGPGTRLLVL.

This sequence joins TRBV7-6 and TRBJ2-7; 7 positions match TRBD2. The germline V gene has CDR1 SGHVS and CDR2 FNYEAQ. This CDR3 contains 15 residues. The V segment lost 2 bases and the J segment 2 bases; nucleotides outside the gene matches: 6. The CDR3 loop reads CASSLTTGGTYEQYF. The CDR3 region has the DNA TGTGCCAGCAGCTTAACCACGGGAGGAACCTACGAGCAGTACTTC. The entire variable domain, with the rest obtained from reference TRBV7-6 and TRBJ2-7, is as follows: GAGVSQSPRYKVTKRGQDVALRCDPISGHVSLYWYRQALGQGPEFLTYFNYEAQQDKSGLPNDRFSAERPEGSISTLTIQRTEQRDSAMYRCASSLTTGGTYEQYFGPGTRLTVT.

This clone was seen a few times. CDR3 in DNA: TGTGCCAGCAGCGCCTGGACTAGCGCCCTTTACAATGAGCAGTTCTTC. Protein product: CASSAWTSALYNEQFF. The chain joins TRBV9 to TRBJ2-1; 9 bases are a match to TRBD2. Germline V gives CDR1 SGDLS, CDR2 YYNGEE. The length of the CDR3 is 16 residues. V dropped 3 bases and J dropped 4; count of bases not matched to a gene: 8.

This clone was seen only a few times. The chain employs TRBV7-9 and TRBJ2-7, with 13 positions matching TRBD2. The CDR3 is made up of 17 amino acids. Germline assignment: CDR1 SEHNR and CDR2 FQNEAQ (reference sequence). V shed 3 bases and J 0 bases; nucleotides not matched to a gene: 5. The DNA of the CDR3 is TGTGCCAGCAGCTTCGGGACTAGCGGGGTCCTCTCCTACGAGCAGTACTTC. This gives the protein CASSFGTSGVLSYEQYF. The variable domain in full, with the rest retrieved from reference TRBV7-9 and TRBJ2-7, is DTGVSQNPRHKITKRGQNVTFRCDPISEHNRLYWYRQTLGQGPEFLTYFQNEAQLEKSRLLSDRFSAERPKGSFSTLEIQRTEQGDSAMYLCASSFGTSGVLSYEQYFGPGTRLTVT.

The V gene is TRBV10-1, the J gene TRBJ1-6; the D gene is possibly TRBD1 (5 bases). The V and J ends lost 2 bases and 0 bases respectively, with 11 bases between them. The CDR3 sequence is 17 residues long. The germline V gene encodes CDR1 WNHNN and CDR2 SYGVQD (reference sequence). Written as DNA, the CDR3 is TGCGCCAGCAGTGAGACAGGCTCGAGCTCCTATAATTCACCCCTCCACTTT. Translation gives CASSETGSSSYNSPLHF.

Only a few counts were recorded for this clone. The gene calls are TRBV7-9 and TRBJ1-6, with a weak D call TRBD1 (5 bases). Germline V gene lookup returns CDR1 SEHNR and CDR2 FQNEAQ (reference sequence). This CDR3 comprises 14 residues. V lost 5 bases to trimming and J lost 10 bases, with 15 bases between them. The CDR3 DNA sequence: TGTGCCAGCAGCCGATTTCAGGGCGTATCACCCCTCCACTTT. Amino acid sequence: CASSRFQGVSPLHF. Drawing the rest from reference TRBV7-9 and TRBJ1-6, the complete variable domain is DTGVSQNPRHKITKRGQNVTFRCDPISEHNRLYWYRQTLGQGPEFLTYFQNEAQLEKSRLLSDRFSAERPKGSFSTLEIQRTEQGDSAMYLCASSRFQGVSPLHFGNGTRLTVT.

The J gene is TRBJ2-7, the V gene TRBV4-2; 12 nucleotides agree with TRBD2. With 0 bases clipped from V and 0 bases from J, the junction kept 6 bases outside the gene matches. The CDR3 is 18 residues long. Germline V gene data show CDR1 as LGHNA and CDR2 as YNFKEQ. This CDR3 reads CASSQELAGGSPSYEQYF. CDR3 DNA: TGTGCCAGCAGCCAAGAACTAGCGGGAGGTTCGCCCTCCTACGAGCAGTACTTC.

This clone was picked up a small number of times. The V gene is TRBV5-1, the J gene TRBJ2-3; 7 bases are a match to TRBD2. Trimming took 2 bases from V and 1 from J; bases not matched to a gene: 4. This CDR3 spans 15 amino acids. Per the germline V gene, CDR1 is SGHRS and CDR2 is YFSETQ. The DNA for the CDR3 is TGCGCCAGCAGCTTCGCGGGGAGGGGCACAGATACGCAGTATTTT. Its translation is CASSFAGRGTDTQYF.

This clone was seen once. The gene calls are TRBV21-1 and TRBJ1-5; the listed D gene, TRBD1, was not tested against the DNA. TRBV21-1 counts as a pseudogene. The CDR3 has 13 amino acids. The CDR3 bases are TGTGCCAGCACAGGGGCCCATTGTCAGCCCCAGCATTTT. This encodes CASTGAHCQPQHF.

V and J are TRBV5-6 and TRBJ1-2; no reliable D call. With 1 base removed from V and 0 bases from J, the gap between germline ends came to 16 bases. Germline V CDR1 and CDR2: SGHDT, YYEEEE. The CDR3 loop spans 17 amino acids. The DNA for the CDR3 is TGTGCCAGCAGCTTGAGCTGGAGGTCCTTAGCTAACTATGGCTACACCTTC. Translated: CASSLSWRSLANYGYTF.

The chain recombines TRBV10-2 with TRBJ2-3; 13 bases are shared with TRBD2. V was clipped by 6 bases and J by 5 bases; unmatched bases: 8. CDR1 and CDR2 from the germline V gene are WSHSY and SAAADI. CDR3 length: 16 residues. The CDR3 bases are TGCGCCAGCAGCTTCACTAGCGGGGGGGCCGAAGATACGCAGTATTTT. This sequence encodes CASSFTSGGAEDTQYF.

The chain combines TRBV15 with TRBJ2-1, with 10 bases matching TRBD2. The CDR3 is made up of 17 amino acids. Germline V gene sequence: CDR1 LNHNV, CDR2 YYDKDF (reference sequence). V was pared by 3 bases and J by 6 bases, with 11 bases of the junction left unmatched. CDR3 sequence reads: CATSRGRRVAGGNEQFF. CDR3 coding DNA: TGTGCCACCAGCAGGGGGAGGAGGGTAGCGGGAGGCAATGAGCAGTTCTTC. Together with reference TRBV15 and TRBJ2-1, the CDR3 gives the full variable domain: DAMVIQNPRYQVTQFGKPVTLSCSQTLNHNVMYWYQQKSSQAPKLLFHYYDKDFNNEADTPDNFQSRRPNTSFCFLDIRSPGLGDTAMYLCATSRGRRVAGGNEQFFGPGTRLTVL.

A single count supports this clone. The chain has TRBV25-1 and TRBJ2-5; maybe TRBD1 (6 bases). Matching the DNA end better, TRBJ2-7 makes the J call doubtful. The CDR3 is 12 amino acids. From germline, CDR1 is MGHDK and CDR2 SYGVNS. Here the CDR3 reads CASYRDPYEQYF. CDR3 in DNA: TGTGCCAGTTACAGGGATCCCTACGAGCAGTACTTC.

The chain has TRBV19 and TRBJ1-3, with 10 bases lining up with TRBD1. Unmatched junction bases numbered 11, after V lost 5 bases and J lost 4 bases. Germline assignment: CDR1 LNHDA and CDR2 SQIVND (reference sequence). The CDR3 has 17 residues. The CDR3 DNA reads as TGTGCCAGTAGTCCGGGACAGGGGTCTTTCGAAGGAAACACCATATATTTT. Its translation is CASSPGQGSFEGNTIYF.

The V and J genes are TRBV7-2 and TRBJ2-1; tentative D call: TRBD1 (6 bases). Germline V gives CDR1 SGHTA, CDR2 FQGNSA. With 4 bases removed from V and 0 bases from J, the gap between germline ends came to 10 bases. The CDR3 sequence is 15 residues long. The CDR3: CASSYRAFSYNEQFF. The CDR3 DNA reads TGTGCCAGCAGCTACAGGGCTTTCTCCTACAATGAGCAGTTCTTC.

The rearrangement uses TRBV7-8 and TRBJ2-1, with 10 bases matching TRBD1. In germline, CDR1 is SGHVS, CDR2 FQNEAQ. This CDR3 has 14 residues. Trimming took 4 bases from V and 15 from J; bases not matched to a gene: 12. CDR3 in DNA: TGTGCCAGCAGCTGGACAGGGGGGGTCTTGGTTCTGTTCTTC. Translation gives CASSWTGGVLVLFF. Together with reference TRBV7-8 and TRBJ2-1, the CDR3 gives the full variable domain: GAGVSQSPRYKVAKRGQDVALRCDPISGHVSLFWYQQALGQGPEFLTYFQNEAQLDKSGLPSDRFFAERPEGSVSTLKIQRTQQEDSAVYLCASSWTGGVLVLFFGPGTRLTVL.

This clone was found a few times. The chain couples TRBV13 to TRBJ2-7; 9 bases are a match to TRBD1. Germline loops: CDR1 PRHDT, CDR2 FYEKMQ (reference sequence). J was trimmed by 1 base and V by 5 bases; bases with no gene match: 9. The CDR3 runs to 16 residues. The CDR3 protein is CASSEGTGPLSYEQYF. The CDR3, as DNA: TGTGCCAGCAGCGAGGGGACAGGGCCCCTTTCCTACGAGCAGTACTTC.